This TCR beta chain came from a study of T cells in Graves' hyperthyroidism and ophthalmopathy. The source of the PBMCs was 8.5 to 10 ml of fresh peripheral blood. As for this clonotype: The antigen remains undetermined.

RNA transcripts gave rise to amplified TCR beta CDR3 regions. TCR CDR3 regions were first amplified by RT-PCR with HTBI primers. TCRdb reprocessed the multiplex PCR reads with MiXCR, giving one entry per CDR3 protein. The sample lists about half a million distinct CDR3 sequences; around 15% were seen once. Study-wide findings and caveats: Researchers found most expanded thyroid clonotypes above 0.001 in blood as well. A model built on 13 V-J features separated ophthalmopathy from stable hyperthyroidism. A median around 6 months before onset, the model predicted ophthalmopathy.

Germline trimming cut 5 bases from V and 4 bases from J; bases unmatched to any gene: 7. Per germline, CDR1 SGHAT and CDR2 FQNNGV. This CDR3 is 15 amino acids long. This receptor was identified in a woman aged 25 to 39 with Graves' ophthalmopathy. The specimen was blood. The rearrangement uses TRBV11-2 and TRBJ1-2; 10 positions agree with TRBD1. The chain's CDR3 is CASSTRTGGAYGYTF. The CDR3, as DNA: TGTGCCAGCAGCACACGGACAGGGGGAGCCTATGGCTACACCTTC.